This entry features one T cell receptor beta chain sequence. Its antigen is still unknown. The CDR3 end shows no conserved phenylalanine or tryptophan, and so a read error is likely. Amplification of TCR beta CDR3 regions used RNA transcripts. The library came from an HTBI-primed first-round RT-PCR and a second-round multiplex PCR. MiXCR, applied by TCRdb to the multiplex PCR reads, yields one record per CDR3 protein. The data contain over a million distinct CDR3 sequences, about 36% of them seen just once; the ten biggest clones take up approximately 10%. Hyperthyroidism patients were newly diagnosed, ill under 2 months, and aged 18 to 65 years. This entry belongs to a study of Graves' ophthalmopathy and Graves' hyperthyroidism. The CDR3 length is 11 residues. Germline values: CDR1 SQVTM, CDR2 ANQGSEA. Trimming took off 6 bases at V and 5 bases at J, with 10 bases between the two ends. Broader study findings: Appearing in blood as well were most expanded thyroid clonotypes above 0.001 frequency. Ophthalmopathy progression prediction by the model yielded a sensitivity of approximately 70% and a specificity of approximately 77%.

The chain combines TRBV29-1 with TRBJ2-5; D tentatively reads TRBD1 or TRBD2 (5 bases each). The sequencing input was peripheral blood or thyroid tissue (not recorded which). The receptor comes from an adult man with Graves' hyperthyroidism. In nucleotides, the CDR3 is TGCAGCGTCCAAGAGGGGGAGACCCAGTACCTC. Translating it yields CSVQEGETQYL.